This T cell receptor (beta chain) appears in the sequencing data of a study of CD8 T cells in ankylosing spondylitis. The study's findings and limits: Seemingly distinctive of ankylosing spondylitis blood was a TCR beta motif formed by eight highly homologous variants.

About this clonotype itself: The antigen remains unidentified.

TCRdb recomputed calls from the 5' RACE reads with MiXCR, one row per CDR3 protein. The sample records about 340,000 distinct CDR3 sequences, around 8% being singletons. Germline V CDR1 and CDR2: SGHNT, YENEEA. Trimming left V 8 bases short and J 6 bases short, with 16 bases between. The CDR3 length is 13 residues. This clonotype originated in a male donor with ankylosing spondylitis. The V gene is TRBV11-3, the J gene TRBJ1-1, with D maybe TRBD1 (6 bases). Sequenced: blood, either unsorted or a sorted T cell fraction (not recorded which). This CDR3 is CASGGLRGAEAFF. The CDR3 DNA sequence: TGTGCCAGCGGGGGCTTGCGGGGGGCTGAAGCTTTCTTT.